The 20 T cell receptor beta chains reported below all come from one sample, sequenced in a study of cytomegalovirus exposure and HLA in healthy donors. In the PCR, 60 Vbeta and 13 Jbeta primers were used. Assay: immunoSEQ multiplex PCR; the TCRdb copy retains only in-frame clones and omits some. The sample has 95,000 to 100,000 clones, approximately 79% seen once. The sequenced material came from PBMCs. The receptors stem from a male donor in good health and CMV-seronegative.

This clone was recorded a few times. This chain's CDR3 is CASSGTTQGRYQPQHF. CDR3 coding DNA: TGTGCCAGCAGCGGAACGACACAGGGGCGCTATCAGCCCCAGCATTTT. V and J are TRBV7-9 and TRBJ1-5; 7 bases agree with TRBD1. The CDR3 covers 16 residues. With 5 bases clipped from V and 5 bases from J, the junction kept 12 bases outside the gene matches. Per germline, CDR1 SEHNR and CDR2 FQNEAQ (reference sequence). The full variable domain, its missing parts supplied by reference TRBV7-9 and TRBJ1-5, is DTGVSQNPRHKITKRGQNVTFRCDPISEHNRLYWYRQTLGQGPEFLTYFQNEAQLEKSRLLSDRFSAERPKGSFSTLEIQRTEQGDSAMYLCASSGTTQGRYQPQHFGDGTRLSIL.

V is TRBV28 and J is TRBJ2-1, with 7 bases lining up with TRBD2. The CDR3 sequence is 16 residues long. Trimming at V came to 5 bases and at J to 6 bases, leaving 13 bases not matched to a gene. Per the germline V gene, CDR1 is MDHEN and CDR2 is SYDVKM. The CDR3 DNA is TGTGCCAGCAGTACTCTGGGGGAGGGCCCCGGCAATGAGCAGTTCTTC. Translating gives CASSTLGEGPGNEQFF.

The chain recombines TRBV28 with TRBJ2-2, with D maybe TRBD1 (6 bases). This CDR3 has 14 residues. V was cut by 10 bases and J by 0 bases, with 12 bases left in between. Germline-derived CDR1 and CDR2 are MDHEN and SYDVKM. The CDR3 reads CATPGHPNTGELFF. CDR3 in DNA: TGTGCCACCCCGGGACACCCGAACACCGGGGAGCTGTTTTTT.

The chain combines TRBV28 with TRBJ1-1; unclear D gene. Germline-derived CDR1 and CDR2 are MDHEN and SYDVKM. CDR3 length: 15 amino acids. Deletions cut 1 base from V and 0 bases from J, with 9 bases between. The CDR3: CASSLSGKMNTEAFF. The CDR3 DNA follows: TGTGCCAGCAGTTTATCCGGGAAGATGAACACTGAAGCTTTCTTT.

The rearrangement uses TRBV5-1 and TRBJ2-7, with TRBD2 as a possible D gene (7 bases). The length of the CDR3 is 15 residues. Trimming left V 1 base short and J 2 bases short, with 13 bases between. The germline CDR1 and CDR2 sequences are SGHRS and YFSETQ. CDR3 bases: TGCGCCAGCAGCTTGACCGGGGGGCTACCCTACGAGCAGTACTTC. Residues: CASSLTGGLPYEQYF.

The chain carries TRBV9 and TRBJ1-4; D is uncertain. The CDR3 spans 17 residues. Trimming took off 5 bases at V and 2 bases at J, with 19 bases between the two ends. CDR1 SGDLS and CDR2 YYNGEE come from the germline V gene. The DNA for the CDR3 is TGTGCCAGCAGTAGTGTAGCGACCTGGCCCACTAATGAAAAACTGTTTTTT. Translated: CASSSVATWPTNEKLFF.

This clone has just one count. This chain uses TRBV9 with TRBJ2-1; 16 positions match TRBD2. The germline CDR1 and CDR2 sequences are SGDLS and YYNGEE. The CDR3 has 19 residues. Germline trimming cut 2 bases from V and 7 bases from J; bases unmatched to any gene: 12. DNA of the CDR3: TGTGCCAGCAGCGTCTGTCCCGGGACTAGCGGGAGGGGGTGTAATGAGCAGTTCTTC. Its protein is CASSVCPGTSGRGCNEQFF.

This chain joins TRBV14 and TRBJ2-5, with 8 bases that match TRBD1. The CDR3 is made up of 15 amino acids. Per the germline V gene, CDR1 is SGHDN and CDR2 is FVKESK. The junction had 6 bases not matched to a gene; V was cut back by 4 bases and J by 2 bases. CDR3 bases: TGTGCCAGCAGCCCCTGGGACAGGTCACAAGAGACCCAGTACTTC. This sequence encodes CASSPWDRSQETQYF.

The chain recombines TRBV30 with TRBJ2-1; 9 bases match TRBD2. The CDR3 runs to 16 residues. The V gene end was trimmed by 3 bases and the J gene end by 4 bases; junction bases not matched to a gene: 10. The V gene's germline CDR1 is GTSNPN and CDR2 SVGIG (reference sequence). The CDR3, as DNA: TGTGCCTGGAGGGGAATAGCGGGAGTATTGTACAATGAGCAGTTCTTC. Translated: CAWRGIAGVLYNEQFF.

The chain uses TRBV5-6 and TRBJ1-2; 7 bases are shared with TRBD1. From germline, CDR1 is SGHDT and CDR2 YYEEEE. Trimming took 0 bases from V and 8 from J; bases not matched to a gene: 10. The CDR3 sequence is 15 residues long. CDR3 in amino acids: CASSLVGEGASGYTF. DNA of the CDR3: TGTGCCAGCAGCTTGGTTGGAGAGGGGGCGAGCGGCTACACCTTC. Full variable domain (missing parts from reference TRBV5-6 and TRBJ1-2): DAGVTQSPTHLIKTRGQQVTLRCSPKSGHDTVSWYQQALGQGPQFIFQYYEEEERQRGNFPDRFSGHQFPNYSSELNVNALLLGDSALYLCASSLVGEGASGYTFGSGTRLTVV.

Details on this clone: One end of the junction is discordant with germline, which a read error may explain. V and J are TRBV14 and TRBJ2-5, with a weak D call TRBD1 (6 bases). The CDR3 totals 17 residues. CDR1 is SGHDN, CDR2 FVKESK, per germline. The CDR3 DNA sequence: TGTGCCAGCAGCAAAGACCTAAGGGGGAAGGTACAAGAGACCCAGTACTTC. Amino acid sequence: CASSKDLRGKVQETQYF.

J is TRBJ1-5 and V is TRBV7-2; TRBD1 agrees at 10 bases. The CDR3 consists of 17 residues. Germline V CDR1 and CDR2: SGHTA, FQGNSA. With V trimmed by 4 bases and J by 6 bases, 12 bases remained unmatched. CDR3 sequence: CASSSSAGTGDRQPQHF. DNA of the CDR3: TGTGCCAGCAGCTCCTCCGCCGGGACAGGGGATCGTCAGCCCCAGCATTTT.

This chain's CDR3 is CASRAGTSTDTQYF. The CDR3 region has the DNA TGCGCCAGCAGAGCCGGGACTAGTACAGATACGCAGTATTTT. The chain joins TRBV10-2 to TRBJ2-3, with TRBD2 matching 8 bases. The CDR3 runs to 14 residues. Germline-derived CDR1 and CDR2 are WSHSY and SAAADI. J gave up 3 bases and V 6 bases, and 5 bases lay outside the gene matches.

This clone was detected only once. J is TRBJ1-5 and V is TRBV27; 7 bases fit TRBD1. Germline V gene data show CDR1 as MNHEY and CDR2 as SMNVEV (reference sequence). The CDR3 is 15 residues long. The V and J ends lost 4 bases and 4 bases, in that order; junction bases with no gene match: 7. As DNA, the CDR3 is TGTGCCAGCAGTTCTCGACAGGGCCGGAATCAGCCCCAGCATTTT. Its translation: CASSSRQGRNQPQHF.

This clone has only one observation. The genes are TRBV5-1 and TRBJ1-4, with 7 bases aligning to TRBD1. This CDR3 region has 14 residues. V gave up 2 bases and J gave up 6 bases; unmatched junction bases: 4. Per germline, CDR1 SGHRS and CDR2 YFSETQ. The CDR3 reads CASSLRQGDEKLFF. The DNA for the CDR3 is TGCGCCAGCAGCTTAAGGCAGGGGGATGAAAAACTGTTTTTT.

J is TRBJ1-5 and V is TRBV6-5, with D tentatively TRBD1 (5 bases). CDR1 MNHEY and CDR2 SVGAGI come from the germline V gene. CDR3 length: 13 residues. V was pared by 8 bases and J by 6 bases, with 14 bases between. The CDR3 sequence is CASGAGGGQPQHF. CDR3 DNA sequence: TGTGCCAGCGGTGCCGGGGGTGGTCAGCCCCAGCATTTT.

The chain carries TRBV5-1 and TRBJ2-7; D remains ambiguous. Germline V gene data show CDR1 as SGHRS and CDR2 as YFSETQ. The V end lost 0 bases, the J end lost 2 bases, and 12 bases lay between the germline ends. CDR3 length: 15 amino acids. The CDR3 region is CASSLGGGITYEQYF. The CDR3 region has the DNA TGCGCCAGCAGCTTGGGAGGTGGCATTACCTACGAGCAGTACTTC.

The chain joins TRBV25-1 to TRBJ1-2; D is unresolved. Germline assignment: CDR1 MGHDK and CDR2 SYGVNS. Trimming shortened V by 0 bases and J by 3 bases, and 14 bases separated the two germline ends. The CDR3 runs to 16 residues. The CDR3 DNA reads as TGTGCCAGCAGTGAATATATTGCAGGATTAGACTATGGCTACACCTTC. Its protein is CASSEYIAGLDYGYTF.

This rearrangement joins TRBV5-4 to TRBJ2-1, with 10 bases aligning to TRBD1. The CDR3 length is 15 residues. V dropped 4 bases and J dropped 2; count of bases not matched to a gene: 3. In germline, CDR1 is SGHNT, CDR2 YYREEE (reference sequence). The CDR3 spells CASSPGQGPYNEQFF. The CDR3 bases are TGTGCCAGCAGCCCGGGACAGGGGCCCTACAATGAGCAGTTCTTC.

V and J are TRBV5-1 and TRBJ2-7, with TRBD2 matching over 10 bases. CDR1 and CDR2 from the germline V gene are SGHRS and YFSETQ. The CDR3 is 17 residues long. V shed 1 base and J 4 bases; nucleotides not matched to a gene: 11. The CDR3 DNA follows: TGCGCCAGCAGCTTGTTAGGGACTAGCGCCTCCGGGTACGAGCAGTACTTC. Translated, it gives CASSLLGTSASGYEQYF.